A single sample gave rise to the 4 T cell receptor beta chains below, sequenced in a study of quantifying T cell responses using KT2 cells. Study overall: RNA was reverse transcribed with TCR alpha and beta constant-region primers.

An oligo carrying a UMI was ligated to the cDNA 3' end. An equimolar mix of RC1.1 and RC1.2 primed the beta chain across TRBC1 and TRBC2. TCRdb re-derived calls from the UMI-ligation and nested PCR reads in MiXCR, one entry per CDR3 protein. In the table there are tens of thousands of distinct CDR3 sequences, 12% of which are singletons. Sequenced material: PBMCs spiked with cells of the T cell clone KT2. The source of these receptors is a human donor.

The chain carries TRBV5-5 and TRBJ2-1; either TRBD1 or TRBD2 may fit D (6 bases each). CDR1 and CDR2 from the germline V gene are SGHKS and YYEKEE (reference sequence). V lost 2 bases and J lost 9, with 15 bases in between. The CDR3 is 14 amino acids. CDR3 residues: CASSFRGEAGEQFF. The CDR3, as DNA: TGTGCCAGCAGCTTTAGGGGGGAGGCGGGTGAGCAGTTCTTC.

This sequence joins TRBV9 and TRBJ2-7, with TRBD2 matching over 10 bases. The CDR3 length is 16 residues. The V segment lost 5 bases and the J segment 0 bases; nucleotides outside the gene matches: 8. Germline values: CDR1 SGDLS, CDR2 YYNGEE. The CDR3 region is CASSVMGTSASYEQYF. The CDR3 coding sequence is TGTGCCAGCAGTGTGATGGGGACTAGCGCCTCCTACGAGCAGTACTTC.

This clonotype was detected only a few times. The chain employs TRBV3-1 and TRBJ2-4; the D gene could be TRBD1 or TRBD2 (5 bases each). CDR3 length: 13 residues. Per the germline V gene, CDR1 is LGHDT and CDR2 is YNNKEL (reference sequence). The V and J ends lost 4 bases and 5 bases respectively, with 9 bases between them. Written as DNA, the CDR3 is TGTGCCAGCAGCCCGGGGACGGAAAACATTCAGTACTTC. It encodes CASSPGTENIQYF.

This clonotype was seen more than once but under ten times. The chain joins TRBV20-1 to TRBJ1-5; D remains unclear. Per the germline V gene, CDR1 is DFQATT and CDR2 is SNEGSKA (reference sequence). The CDR3 extends over 14 amino acids. V was shortened by 6 bases and J by 4 bases, with 16 bases between the two germline ends. DNA for the CDR3: TGCAGTGCGAGAAACCGGGCCGCAAATCAGCCCCAGCATTTT. Protein: CSARNRAANQPQHF.